A few counts support the clone carrying this T cell receptor beta chain. The source material, RNA transcripts, was used to amplify TCR beta CDR3 regions. Initially, a first-round RT-PCR of the TCR CDR3 employed the HTBI primer set. TCRdb used MiXCR to reprocess the multiplex PCR reads, holding one entry per CDR3 protein. The sample yields 550,000 to 800,000 distinct CDR3 sequences, approximately 15% seen once. The data belong to a study of T cells in Graves' hyperthyroidism and ophthalmopathy. CDR1 SNHLY and CDR2 FYNNEI come from the germline V gene. CDR3 length: 17 amino acids. The ends were cut back, 3 bases at V and 0 bases at J, with 15 bases in the middle. Patients were excluded for uncontrolled infection, other autoimmune disease, pregnancy or lactation. The diagnostic basis comprised clinical symptoms, serum thyroxine and TRAb, thyroid ultrasound and orbital computed tomography.

This TCR came from a man aged 50 or older with Graves' hyperthyroidism. The chain uses TRBV2 and TRBJ1-5; unclear D gene. The source material was blood. DNA for the CDR3: TGTGCCAGCAGTGATAGAAGGGCACCTAATAGCAATCAGCCCCAGCATTTT. Translation gives CASSDRRAPNSNQPQHF.